This TCR beta chain was retrieved from a study of blood T cells in healthy people across ages. From germline, CDR1 is SEHNR and CDR2 FQNEAQ (reference sequence). The CDR3 spans 13 residues. Trimming removed 0 bases from V and 5 bases from J, with 7 bases in between. Comments on this clonotype: The antigen is not known.

Study-wide points: Relative to aged donors, long-lived donors carried more naive CD4+ cells and displayed higher diversity. Diversity figures derived from one million T cells were judged to underestimate the true value. CMV status of donors was unknown, possibly confounding expanded clonotype changes.

A sample-barcoded 5' primer and a J-beta primer mix were used in a second PCR of roughly 6 to 11 cycles. Each cDNA molecule, via a template-switch adaptor with 12 random nucleotides, was tagged. MiXCR, run by TCRdb on the 5' RACE reads, gives a single entry per CDR3 protein. Here the sample spans around 2 million distinct CDR3 sequences, about 39% being singletons. The specimen was blood. This chain links TRBV7-9 with TRBJ1-1, with D unresolved. The receptor was isolated from a human donor in good health. The CDR3 DNA follows: TGTGCCAGCAGCTTAGCGAGCAAAACTGAAGCTTTCTTT. Its translation is CASSLASKTEAFF. Full variable domain (missing parts from reference TRBV7-9 and TRBJ1-1): DTGVSQNPRHKITKRGQNVTFRCDPISEHNRLYWYRQTLGQGPEFLTYFQNEAQLEKSRLLSDRFSAERPKGSFSTLEIQRTEQGDSAMYLCASSLASKTEAFFGQGTRLTVV.